The 27 T cell receptor beta chains listed next were all sequenced from one sample in a study of blood T cell repertoires in COVID-19. Measured with immunoSEQ multiplex PCR; TCRdb has only the in-frame clones, and not every one. This table has nearly 200,000 clones, more than 65% appearing once. The sample comprised PBMCs or T cells enriched from blood (not recorded which). All receptors come from a man in his forties who had recovered from COVID-19.

The chain combines TRBV19 with TRBJ1-1; the D gene is possibly TRBD1 (5 bases). Between the trimmed V and J ends, which lost 7 bases and 3 bases, there was a span of 15 bases. This CDR3 contains 14 residues. Germline V gene lookup returns CDR1 LNHDA and CDR2 SQIVND (reference sequence). In DNA, the CDR3 is TGTGCCAGTATGGGGGGGGAGCGGGACACTGAAGCTTTCTTT. Amino acids: CASMGGERDTEAFF.

The genes are TRBV7-9 and TRBJ1-5; 7 positions match TRBD1. The CDR3 runs 14 residues. V shed 4 bases, J shed 6 bases, and the junction held 6 bases outside the gene matches. Germline-derived CDR1 and CDR2 are SEHNR and FQNEAQ (reference sequence). The CDR3 DNA follows: TGTGCCAGCAGCTCACAGGGGTTCTCTCAGCCCCAGCATTTT. Translated: CASSSQGFSQPQHF.

This clone was detected only a few times. This rearrangement joins TRBV4-2 to TRBJ1-6; 7 bases are shared with TRBD1. The CDR3 runs to 16 residues. V dropped 0 bases and J dropped 7; count of bases not matched to a gene: 6. Germline-derived CDR1 and CDR2 are LGHNA and YNFKEQ. CDR3 in DNA: TGTGCCAGCAGCCAAGAGGTCGGGACAGCAAATTCACCCCTCCACTTT. This translates into CASSQEVGTANSPLHF.

The rearrangement joins TRBV10-2 to TRBJ1-1; 7 nucleotides match TRBD1. J lost 8 bases, V lost 7 bases, and 10 bases had no gene match. The CDR3 consists of 13 residues. CDR1 WSHSY and CDR2 SAAADI come from the germline V gene. CDR3 sequence reads: CASKPWTGSEAFF. CDR3 nucleotides: TGCGCCAGCAAACCTTGGACAGGCAGCGAAGCTTTCTTT.

J is TRBJ1-1 and V is TRBV5-6; D may be TRBD1 (5 bases). The CDR3 consists of 14 residues. Between the trimmed V and J ends, which lost 2 bases and 1 base, there was a span of 9 bases. Germline-derived CDR1 and CDR2 are SGHDT and YYEEEE. In nucleotides, the CDR3 is TGTGCCAGCAGCTTCCAAGACAGGAACACTGAAGCTTTCTTT. This codes for CASSFQDRNTEAFF.

V is TRBV10-1 and J is TRBJ2-7, with 7 bases lining up with TRBD1. This CDR3 has 13 amino acids. V shed 7 bases, J shed 2 bases, and the junction held 5 bases outside the gene matches. CDR1 WNHNN and CDR2 SYGVQD come from the germline V gene (reference sequence). CDR3 DNA sequence: TGCGCCAGCAAAGGCCAGGGGGCCTACGAGCAGTACTTC. As protein: CASKGQGAYEQYF.

This sequence joins TRBV4-1 and TRBJ2-3, with TRBD2 as a possible D gene (6 bases). Trimming took 6 bases from V and 2 from J, leaving 15 bases between them. This CDR3 has 15 amino acids. From germline, CDR1 is MGHRA and CDR2 YSYEKL. CDR3 coding DNA: TGCGCCAGCAGATTTGGGCGGGGAGTCACAGATACGCAGTATTTT. Amino acid sequence: CASRFGRGVTDTQYF.

The chain's CDR3 is CASSLGGAGQPQHF. The DNA of the CDR3 is TGCGCCAGCAGCTTGGGGGGCGCAGGGCAGCCCCAGCATTTT. V and J are TRBV5-1 and TRBJ1-5; possibly TRBD1 for D (5 bases). Germline loops: CDR1 SGHRS, CDR2 YFSETQ. This CDR3 is built from 14 residues. Trimming removed 0 bases from V and 7 bases from J, with 11 bases in between. Looking up the rest from reference TRBV5-1 and TRBJ1-5 gives the full variable domain: KAGVTQTPRYLIKTRGQQVTLSCSPISGHRSVSWYQQTPGQGLQFLFEYFSETQRNKGNFPGRFSGRQFSNSRSEMNVSTLELGDSALYLCASSLGGAGQPQHFGDGTRLSIL.

This clone was observed a handful of times. The chain joins TRBV13 to TRBJ1-1; no clear D gene. CDR1 is PRHDT, CDR2 FYEKMQ, per germline (reference sequence). This CDR3 is built from 16 residues. The V and J ends lost 4 bases and 5 bases respectively, with 20 bases between them. The CDR3 region has the DNA TGTGCCAGCAGCTCCTTAGGACTCATAAGGGAGACTGAAGCTTTCTTT. It translates to CASSSLGLIRETEAFF.

The V gene is TRBV6-5, the J gene TRBJ2-3; D is possibly TRBD2 (6 bases). The CDR3 is 15 residues long. Germline CDR1 MNHEY, CDR2 SVGAGI. The V end was cut by 5 bases, the J end by 1 base, with 13 bases between. The CDR3 DNA reads as TGTGCCAGCAGTCGGGGGTCCTTTGGCACAGATACGCAGTATTTT. Encoded protein: CASSRGSFGTDTQYF.

In this sample, this clone turned up once. The V and J genes are TRBV6-5 and TRBJ1-2; a possible D gene is TRBD1 (6 bases). This CDR3 has 15 residues. The ends were cut back, 4 bases at V and 1 base at J, with 13 bases in the middle. In germline, CDR1 is MNHEY, CDR2 SVGAGI. The CDR3 spells CASSFGQGSNYGYTF. In nucleotides, the CDR3 is TGTGCCAGCAGTTTTGGGCAGGGGAGTAACTATGGCTACACCTTC.

In its sample, this clone was seen once. This chain uses TRBV6-7 with TRBJ1-5; possibly TRBD1 for D (5 bases). TRBV6-7 has ORF status, its function being uncertain. The length of the CDR3 is 15 residues. V dropped 2 bases and J dropped 5 bases, with 13 bases sitting between them. The CDR3 DNA is TGTGCCAGCAGTTACCGTTTAGGGGCGGATCAGCCCCAGCATTTT. Protein sequence: CASSYRLGADQPQHF.

The gene calls are TRBV5-1 and TRBJ1-1; perhaps TRBD1 as D (6 bases). The CDR3 is made up of 15 amino acids. V lost 0 bases to trimming and J lost 1 base, with 10 bases between them. The germline V gene has CDR1 SGHRS and CDR2 YFSETQ. DNA of the CDR3: TGCGCCAGCAGCTTGGACCAGGGGCGGAACACTGAAGCTTTCTTT. Translated: CASSLDQGRNTEAFF. Complete variable domain (other parts from reference TRBV5-1 and TRBJ1-1): KAGVTQTPRYLIKTRGQQVTLSCSPISGHRSVSWYQQTPGQGLQFLFEYFSETQRNKGNFPGRFSGRQFSNSRSEMNVSTLELGDSALYLCASSLDQGRNTEAFFGQGTRLTVV.

This clone has just a few counts. This rearrangement joins TRBV2 to TRBJ2-2; 10 nucleotides line up with TRBD1. The CDR3 extends over 15 amino acids. Germline loops: CDR1 SNHLY, CDR2 FYNNEI. V lost 7 bases to trimming and J lost 5 bases; unmatched junction nucleotides: 7. CDR3 amino acids: CASNPGQGRTGELFF. The DNA for the CDR3 is TGTGCCAGCAATCCGGGACAGGGGCGGACCGGGGAGCTGTTTTTT.

The chain carries TRBV21-1 and TRBJ1-1; TRBD1 was called by the table and not checked on the DNA. TRBV21-1 is a pseudogene. The CDR3 has 14 residues. The CDR3 DNA sequence: TGTGCCAGCAGAGGGACACCAAACGTGGCTGAAGCTTTCTTT. It is translated as CASRGTPNVAEAFF.

This clone was seen a single time. This rearrangement joins TRBV6-1 to TRBJ1-4; 9 bases align to TRBD1. CDR1 is MNHNS and CDR2 is SASEGT in the germline V gene. The J segment lost 6 bases and the V segment lost 3 bases, leaving 8 bases of the junction unmatched. The CDR3 extends over 16 amino acids. The CDR3 loop is CASSDEFRDRDEKLFF. DNA of the CDR3: TGTGCCAGCAGTGACGAATTCCGGGACAGGGATGAAAAACTGTTTTTT.

The chain carries TRBV5-1 and TRBJ1-4; TRBD1 might be the D (5 bases). This CDR3 contains 14 residues. The germline V gene has CDR1 SGHRS and CDR2 YFSETQ. V was trimmed by 1 base and J by 4 bases, leaving 8 bases between them. The CDR3 DNA is TGCGCCAGCAGCTTGTGGGGGGGTAATGAAAAACTGTTTTTT. It is translated as CASSLWGGNEKLFF.

Of note for this clone: Other DNA sequences in this sample translate to the same CDR3. CDR3 residues: CASSPGQDNSPLHF. CDR3 nucleotide sequence: TGCGCCAGCAGCCCCGGACAAGATAATTCACCCCTCCACTTT. The rearrangement links TRBV5-1 to TRBJ1-6; tentatively, D is TRBD1 (5 bases). In germline, CDR1 is SGHRS, CDR2 YFSETQ. The V gene lost 4 bases and the J gene lost 5 bases, with 10 bases spanning the gap. This CDR3 contains 14 residues.

The genes are TRBV29-1 and TRBJ1-6; D is unclear. Trimming removed 6 bases from V and 7 bases from J, with 16 bases in between. The CDR3 sequence is 14 residues long. Germline V gene sequence: CDR1 SQVTM, CDR2 ANQGSEA. CDR3 region: CSVTLGQANSPLHF. The DNA for the CDR3 is TGCAGCGTGACCCTGGGCCAGGCGAATTCACCCCTCCACTTT.

In this sample, this clone turned up once. The chain is built from TRBV20-1 and TRBJ1-1, with TRBD1 matching over 12 bases. V dropped 3 bases and J dropped 7; count of bases not matched to a gene: 9. CDR1 is DFQATT and CDR2 is SNEGSKA in the germline V gene (reference sequence). This CDR3 has 15 residues. Here the CDR3 reads CSASSPGQGAIEAFF. CDR3 DNA: TGCAGTGCTAGTTCTCCGGGACAGGGGGCCATTGAAGCTTTCTTT.

V is TRBV11-2 and J is TRBJ1-2; D might be TRBD1 (6 bases). Germline CDR1 reads SGHAT; CDR2 reads FQNNGV. The CDR3 contains 17 residues. The ends were cut back, 3 bases at V and 0 bases at J, with 17 bases in the middle. The CDR3 bases are TGTGCCAGCAGCTTGAGACCGGGACACCCATCTAACTATGGCTACACCTTC. Translating it yields CASSLRPGHPSNYGYTF.

The chain uses TRBV19 and TRBJ1-5; a weak D match, TRBD1 (6 bases). CDR1 and CDR2 from the germline V gene are LNHDA and SQIVND (reference sequence). The CDR3 consists of 15 residues. Trimming shortened V by 5 bases and J by 6 bases, and 17 bases separated the two germline ends. The CDR3 sequence is CASSAELLGGQPQHF. The CDR3 coding sequence is TGTGCCAGTAGTGCCGAGCTCTTAGGGGGTCAGCCCCAGCATTTT.

V usage is TRBV20-1 and J usage is TRBJ1-2; 7 bases are a match to TRBD1. CDR3 size: 11 residues. Trimming at V came to 6 bases and at J to 6 bases, leaving 4 bases not matched to a gene. Germline V gives CDR1 DFQATT, CDR2 SNEGSKA (reference sequence). The CDR3 DNA is TGCAGTGCCCGACAGGGAGATGGCTACACCTTC. Translating gives CSARQGDGYTF.

The rearrangement joins TRBV10-1 to TRBJ1-4; 8 bases are shared with TRBD1. Germline trimming cut 7 bases from V and 0 bases from J; bases unmatched to any gene: 10. The V gene's germline CDR1 is WNHNN and CDR2 SYGVQD (reference sequence). The CDR3 consists of 17 residues. The CDR3 DNA is TGCGCCAGCAACCCGGGACAGGATAATGCAACTAATGAAAAACTGTTTTTT. As protein: CASNPGQDNATNEKLFF.

This chain connects TRBV7-2 to TRBJ1-5; D is unresolved. Per germline, CDR1 SGHTA and CDR2 FQGNSA. Trimming removed 1 base from V and 7 bases from J, with 8 bases in between. The CDR3 runs to 13 residues. The CDR3 region is CASSLVRQQPQHF. CDR3 coding DNA: TGTGCCAGCAGCTTAGTCAGGCAACAGCCCCAGCATTTT.

The chain carries TRBV14 and TRBJ1-6; 7 bases line up with TRBD1. This CDR3 has 14 amino acids. The germline gives CDR1 SGHDN, CDR2 FVKESK. V was clipped by 3 bases and J by 7 bases; unmatched bases: 3. The CDR3 sequence is CASSQLQGNSPLHF. For the CDR3, the DNA is TGTGCCAGCAGCCAGCTACAGGGGAATTCACCCCTCCACTTT. Full variable domain (outside the CDR3, taken from reference TRBV14 and TRBJ1-6): EAGVTQFPSHSVIEKGQTVTLRCDPISGHDNLYWYRRVMGKEIKFLLHFVKESKQDESGMPNNRFLAERTGGTYSTLKVQPAELEDSGVYFCASSQLQGNSPLHFGNGTRLTVT.

J is TRBJ2-7 and V is TRBV7-8; D remains unclear. This CDR3 spans 15 amino acids. V was cut by 1 base and J by 0 bases, with 10 bases left in between. The germline V gene has CDR1 SGHVS and CDR2 FQNEAQ. The CDR3 is CASSLELRSSYEQYF. The CDR3 DNA sequence: TGTGCCAGCAGCTTAGAGTTGCGAAGCTCCTACGAGCAGTACTTC.